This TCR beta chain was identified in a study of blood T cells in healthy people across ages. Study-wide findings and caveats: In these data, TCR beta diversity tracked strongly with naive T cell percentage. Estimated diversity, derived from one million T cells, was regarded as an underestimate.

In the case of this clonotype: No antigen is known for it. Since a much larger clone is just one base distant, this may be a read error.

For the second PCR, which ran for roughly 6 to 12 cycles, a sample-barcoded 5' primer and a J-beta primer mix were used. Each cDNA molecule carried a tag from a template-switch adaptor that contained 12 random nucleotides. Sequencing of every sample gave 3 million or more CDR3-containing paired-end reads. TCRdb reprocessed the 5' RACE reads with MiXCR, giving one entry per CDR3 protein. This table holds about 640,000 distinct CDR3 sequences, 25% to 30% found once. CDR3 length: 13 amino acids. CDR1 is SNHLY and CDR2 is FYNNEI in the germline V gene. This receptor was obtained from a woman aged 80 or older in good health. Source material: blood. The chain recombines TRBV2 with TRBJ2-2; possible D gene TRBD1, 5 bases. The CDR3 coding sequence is TGTGCCTGCAGGGCAGGGTTTCCCGGGGAGCTGTTTTTT. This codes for CACRAGFPGELFF.